The sequence of this T cell receptor beta chain was determined in a study of blood T cells in healthy people across ages. Many counts were recorded for this clonotype. It was with a sample-barcoded 5' primer and a J-beta primer mix that a second PCR of roughly 7 to 12 cycles was run. TCRdb passed the 5' RACE reads through MiXCR, listing each CDR3 protein once. Of hundreds of thousands of distinct CDR3 sequences in the sample, approximately 25% were seen once. The ends lost 5 bases at V and 0 bases at J; junction bases unmatched: 7. Germline lookup yields CDR1 SGHTA and CDR2 FQGTGA. This CDR3 has 16 residues. The same specimen was also included in a second study, on T cells of mothers and their children.

The V call is TRBV7-3, the J call TRBJ2-1; 7 bases agree with TRBD2. Sequencing was carried out using blood. The TCR was taken from a boy younger than 18 in good health. The CDR3 is CASSPRASGSYNEQFF. The CDR3 bases are TGTGCCAGCAGCCCTAGAGCTAGCGGCTCCTACAATGAGCAGTTCTTC.